What follows is one T cell receptor beta chain and its context. Its antigen is not yet known. It has no much larger one-base neighbor in the sample; base qualities were not kept. Patients with a history of autoimmune disease or receiving systemic immunosuppression were excluded from the trial. Peripheral blood for TCR sequencing was collected from all dose cohorts at baseline, on cycle 4 day 1, and on cycle 7 day 1. Samples came from an open-label, multicenter, first-in-human phase I dose-escalation trial of ivuxolimab. Adults with locally advanced or metastatic head and neck squamous cell, hepatocellular, melanoma or renal cell carcinoma were enrolled in the trial. Before TCR sequencing, CD4+ and CD8+ T cells were separately sorted from peripheral blood. The data originate from a study of OX40 agonist ivuxolimab in advanced cancers. About the investigation overall: The costimulatory receptor OX40 (CD134) was targeted by ivuxolimab, a fully human IgG2 agonistic monoclonal antibody. The point of sequencing TCRbeta in the periphery was to test whether ivuxolimab changed TCR sequence diversity and drove clonal T-cell expansion. Intravenous ivuxolimab was administered to patients every 2 weeks at six dose levels: 0.01, 0.1, 0.3, 1.5, 3 and 10 mg/kg. Partial responses were achieved by three dose-escalation patients, of whom one had hepatocellular carcinoma and two had cutaneous melanoma. A male proportion of 75% to 85% and a mean age of approximately 60 years, ranging from 23 to 79, were recorded for the dose-escalation cohort. The paper reports the monotherapy dose-escalation portion (N of about 47 patients) of the phase I ivuxolimab trial. Patients were allowed to have had prior anti-PD-1, anti-PD-L1 or anti-CTLA-4 therapy, and more than 35% of the dose-escalation patients had been treated with checkpoint inhibitors. Of the 50 or so patients in dose escalation, 19 had hepatocellular carcinoma, around 15 had melanoma, 9 had renal cell carcinoma and 9 had head and neck cancer.

Genomic DNA was isolated from the sorted cells so that the TCRbeta CDR3 region could be sequenced. The immunoSEQ Assay was used for sequencing of TCRbeta CDR3 regions. TCRdb obtained this table from immuneACCESS and retained in-frame rearrangements with V and J assigned. These tables miss some clones; where compared with another copy, unresolved V genes account for less than half of the shortfall, and the remainder is unexplained. This sample holds over 95,000 clones; 90% to 97% were observed only once. The top ten clonotypes cover 2% of the sample. Paper-wide results and their limitations: In partial responders in the 0.1-3.0 mg/kg groups, normalized peripheral clonal expansion was found to be among the lowest, especially among CD8+ T cells. Antigen specificity was not determined for the clonally expanded peripheral T cells. After ivuxolimab, expanded clones were on average more numerous among CD8+ T cells than among CD4+ T cells. Low levels of normalized T-cell clonal expansion were also seen in some nonresponding patients. Clonal expansion of both CD4+ and CD8+ blood T cells was observed from baseline to week 6 at doses 0.1 to 3.0 mg/kg.

Sequencing was performed on CD4+ or CD8+ T cells sorted from blood, taken in a trial of the OX40 agonist ivuxolimab. The sequence derives from an adult with an advanced solid tumor such as melanoma, head and neck, liver or kidney cancer.

CDR3 reads: CASSPGWGYEQYF. The nucleotide sequence is given as TGTGCCAGCAGCCCCGGTTGGGGGTACGAGCAGTACTTC. The chain couples TRBV14 to TRBJ2-7; the D region may be TRBD1 or TRBD2, each matching 5 bases equally. The CDR3 measures 13 amino acids from cysteine to phenylalanine. Just the 39-base CDR3 DNA is kept, in frame starting at base 1. From the germline V gene, CDR1 is SGHDN and CDR2 is FVKESK. Cut back by 4 bases and 4 bases, the V and J ends lie 11 bases apart. The full variable domain, with segments outside the CDR3 supplied by the reference TRBV14 and TRBJ2-7 proteins, appears as EAGVTQFPSHSVIEKGQTVTLRCDPISGHDNLYWYRRVMGKEIKFLLHFVKESKQDESGMPNNRFLAERTGGTYSTLKVQPAELEDSGVYFCASSPGWGYEQYFGPGTRLTVT.